Following are 32 T cell receptor beta chains from one sample sequenced in a study of blood T cell repertoires in COVID-19. Profiled with immunoSEQ multiplex PCR; TCRdb holds only in-frame clones, not every one. The table has about 220,000 clones, around 85% seen once; the top ten hold 2.4%. What was sequenced was peripheral blood. The receptor source for this set is a woman in her sixties or seventies with COVID-19, enrolled during active disease.

The V call is TRBV4-3, the J call TRBJ2-7; the match to TRBD2 covers 12 bases. CDR1 and CDR2 (germline): LGHNA, YSLEER. The CDR3 spans 16 residues. J lost 5 bases, V lost 0 bases, and 5 bases had no gene match. CDR3 DNA sequence: TGCGCCAGCAGCCAAGACCTAGCGGGAGGGCTTAACGAGCAGTACTTC. Its translation: CASSQDLAGGLNEQYF.

The chain employs TRBV13 and TRBJ1-4; 9 positions agree with TRBD1. The CDR3 has 17 residues. The germline V gene encodes CDR1 PRHDT and CDR2 FYEKMQ (reference sequence). V lost 2 bases and J lost 0; bases outside the gene matches: 4. Written as DNA, the CDR3 is TGTGCCAGCAGCTTACAAGGACAGGGGTCAACTAATGAAAAACTGTTTTTT. This encodes CASSLQGQGSTNEKLFF.

The V gene is TRBV27, the J gene TRBJ2-1; D might be TRBD2 (7 bases). V lost 2 bases and J 0 bases, leaving 17 bases between the germline ends. This CDR3 comprises 18 residues. CDR1 and CDR2 (germline): MNHEY, SMNVEV (reference sequence). The CDR3 protein is CASSLRNGGPSSYNEQFF. DNA of the CDR3: TGTGCCAGCAGTTTAAGGAACGGGGGGCCAAGCTCCTACAATGAGCAGTTCTTC.

This clone was seen a few times. The gene calls are TRBV19 and TRBJ1-2; D ambiguous. V was trimmed by 6 bases and J by 4 bases, leaving 15 bases between them. The CDR3 runs 14 residues. Germline V CDR1 and CDR2: LNHDA, SQIVND (reference sequence). The DNA for the CDR3 is TGTGCCAGTAGCCTCCTTCGTAGCGGCTATGGCTACACCTTC. Its translation is CASSLLRSGYGYTF.

The chain links TRBV21-1 to TRBJ2-7; the D segment call TRBD2 is taken from the table without a DNA check. TRBV21-1 is marked as a pseudogene. The CDR3 length is 15 residues. The CDR3 spells CASSKATIITYEQYF. CDR3 bases: TGTGCCAGCAGCAAAGCTACTATCATTACCTACGAGCAGTACTTC.

The chain links TRBV5-1 to TRBJ1-4; possible D gene TRBD1, 5 bases. The V end was cut by 4 bases, the J end by 0 bases, with 10 bases between. This CDR3 region has 15 residues. From germline, CDR1 is SGHRS and CDR2 YFSETQ. CDR3 protein: CASSRDWATNEKLFF. The CDR3 region has the DNA TGCGCCAGCAGCAGGGACTGGGCAACTAATGAAAAACTGTTTTTT.

The rearrangement links TRBV19 to TRBJ2-3, with D possibly being TRBD2 (6 bases). The CDR3 covers 12 residues. Per germline, CDR1 LNHDA and CDR2 SQIVND (reference sequence). Trimming removed 5 bases from V and 8 bases from J, with 11 bases in between. The CDR3 loop is CASSPTGGTQYF. CDR3 nucleotides: TGTGCCAGTAGTCCGACCGGGGGTACGCAGTATTTT.

The rearrangement joins TRBV19 to TRBJ1-5; 7 nucleotides match TRBD1. With V trimmed by 2 bases and J by 3 bases, 4 bases remained unmatched. This CDR3 comprises 15 residues. From germline, CDR1 is LNHDA and CDR2 SQIVND (reference sequence). The CDR3 is CASSINRGANQPQHF. CDR3 nucleotide sequence: TGTGCCAGTAGTATAAACAGGGGCGCCAATCAGCCCCAGCATTTT.

This clone showed up just once. V is TRBV7-2 and J is TRBJ1-5; D not certain. Germline lookup yields CDR1 SGHTA and CDR2 FQGNSA. CDR3 length: 15 amino acids. V was pared by 2 bases and J by 4 bases, with 12 bases between. CDR3 sequence reads: CASSLNGGGNQPQHF. CDR3 nucleotides: TGTGCCAGCAGCTTAAACGGAGGCGGAAATCAGCCCCAGCATTTT.

This chain uses TRBV6-5 with TRBJ2-1; 7 nucleotides match TRBD2. Losses at the gene ends were 6 bases for V and 4 bases for J; bases not matched to a gene: 9. From germline, CDR1 is MNHEY and CDR2 SVGAGI. The CDR3 extends over 15 amino acids. In DNA, the CDR3 is TGTGCCAGCAGGCGGGGAGGGGCCATATACAATGAGCAGTTCTTC. Its translation: CASRRGGAIYNEQFF.

The chain carries TRBV10-3 and TRBJ2-1, with D maybe TRBD1 (6 bases). V was pared by 4 bases and J by 7 bases, with 14 bases between. CDR3 length: 14 residues. Germline V CDR1 and CDR2: ENHRY, SYGVKD. CDR3 bases: TGTGCCATCAGTGGGGGGCCGACCTCGAATGAGCAGTTCTTC. Amino acids: CAISGGPTSNEQFF.

The rearrangement uses TRBV5-1 and TRBJ1-2; 7 positions agree with TRBD1. The CDR3 loop spans 12 amino acids. Germline V gene lookup returns CDR1 SGHRS and CDR2 YFSETQ. V lost 5 bases and J lost 13; bases outside the gene matches: 11. The DNA of the CDR3 is TGCGCCAGCAGTAAGGGTGACGACAGGGCCACCTTC. Translation gives CASSKGDDRATF.

The chain has TRBV5-1 and TRBJ2-3; the match to TRBD2 covers 8 bases. J lost 0 bases, V lost 2 bases, and 5 bases had no gene match. CDR3 length: 16 residues. Germline assignment: CDR1 SGHRS and CDR2 YFSETQ. The CDR3 is CASSLGGLGSTDTQYF. DNA of the CDR3: TGCGCCAGCAGCTTAGGGGGACTAGGCAGCACAGATACGCAGTATTTT.

The V gene is TRBV19, the J gene TRBJ2-4; D call uncertain. V was trimmed by 5 bases and J by 7 bases, leaving 6 bases between them. The germline gives CDR1 LNHDA, CDR2 SQIVND (reference sequence). The CDR3 consists of 11 residues. Here the CDR3 reads CASSSRNIQYF. The CDR3 region has the DNA TGTGCCAGTAGTTCCCGTAACATTCAGTACTTC.

This clone was counted once. This chain connects TRBV9 to TRBJ2-3; TRBD1 matches at 8 bases. The CDR3 is made up of 16 amino acids. Germline V lookup: CDR1 SGDLS, CDR2 YYNGEE. V lost 4 bases and J lost 1; bases outside the gene matches: 8. The CDR3 DNA reads as TGTGCCAGCAGCCCCCAACGGGACAGGCGCACAGATACGCAGTATTTT. Translating it yields CASSPQRDRRTDTQYF.

V and J are TRBV18 and TRBJ2-7, with 10 bases aligning to TRBD2. In germline, CDR1 is KGHSH, CDR2 LQKENI. The CDR3 spans 17 residues. The trim removed 2 bases at V and 0 bases at J, leaving 7 bases unmatched. The CDR3 DNA sequence: TGTGCCAGCTCACCAATAGCGGGGGGCCAATTCTCCTACGAGCAGTACTTC. Protein product: CASSPIAGGQFSYEQYF.

The chain links TRBV11-2 to TRBJ2-1; the match to TRBD2 covers 10 bases. The ends lost 5 bases at V and 4 bases at J; junction bases unmatched: 14. CDR3 length: 18 residues. Germline V gives CDR1 SGHAT, CDR2 FQNNGV. The CDR3 DNA is TGTGCCAGCAGCGCGAGAAGAGTGACTAGCGGGTCTTACAATGAGCAGTTCTTC. It codes for CASSARRVTSGSYNEQFF. Full variable domain (rest looked up from reference TRBV11-2 and TRBJ2-1): EAGVAQSPRYKIIEKRQSVAFWCNPISGHATLYWYQQILGQGPKLLIQFQNNGVVDDSQLPKDRFSAERLKGVDSTLKIQPAKLEDSAVYLCASSARRVTSGSYNEQFFGPGTRLTVL.

This chain connects TRBV12-3 or TRBV12-4 to TRBJ2-2, with D perhaps matching TRBD1 (6 bases). This CDR3 has 13 residues. V lost 6 bases and J 4 bases, leaving 9 bases between the germline ends. The CDR3: CASRDSATGELFF. The CDR3 DNA reads TGTGCCAGCAGGGACAGCGCCACCGGGGAGCTGTTTTTT.

J is TRBJ2-7 and V is TRBV11-3, with 8 bases identical to TRBD1. The germline gives CDR1 SGHNT, CDR2 YENEEA. Losses at the gene ends were 1 base for V and 6 bases for J; bases not matched to a gene: 5. CDR3 length: 14 residues. The CDR3 nucleotides read TGTGCCAGCAGCTTAGGCAGGGGGCAGGGCGAGCAGTACTTC. As protein: CASSLGRGQGEQYF.

J is TRBJ1-6 and V is TRBV15; no definite D call. The V end was cut by 6 bases, the J end by 6 bases, with 12 bases between. The CDR3 spans 14 residues. Germline-derived CDR1 and CDR2 are LNHNV and YYDKDF (reference sequence). CDR3 DNA sequence: TGTGCCACCAGGGGCCGGAACCTTAATTCACCCCTCCACTTT. This encodes CATRGRNLNSPLHF.

This rearrangement joins TRBV7-9 to TRBJ1-6; D perhaps matches TRBD1 (5 bases). The CDR3 is 13 amino acids. Germline lookup yields CDR1 SEHNR and CDR2 FQNEAQ (reference sequence). Trimming shortened V by 1 base and J by 10 bases, and 8 bases separated the two germline ends. CDR3: CASSLDGGSPLHF. DNA for the CDR3: TGTGCCAGCAGCTTAGACGGGGGATCACCCCTCCACTTT.

J is TRBJ1-6 and V is TRBV18; TRBD1 matches at 8 bases. The V segment lost 2 bases and the J segment 6 bases; nucleotides outside the gene matches: 9. The CDR3 has 17 amino acids. The germline gives CDR1 KGHSH, CDR2 LQKENI. The CDR3, as DNA: TGTGCCAGCTCACCAGCTTGGGCAGGGGGCTCTAATTCACCCCTCCACTTT. Protein: CASSPAWAGGSNSPLHF.

The chain employs TRBV25-1 and TRBJ2-6; D perhaps matches TRBD1 (6 bases). This CDR3 comprises 16 residues. Looked up from germline, CDR1 is MGHDK and CDR2 is SYGVNS. The V end lost 3 bases, the J end lost 0 bases, and 9 bases lay between the germline ends. The CDR3 DNA reads TGTGCCAGCAGTGATGGACAGTCCTCTGGGGCCAACGTCCTGACTTTC. Its translation: CASSDGQSSGANVLTF.

The J gene is TRBJ2-5, the V gene TRBV7-2; TRBD2 might be the D (5 bases). The CDR3 covers 15 residues. Deletions cut 0 bases from V and 2 bases from J, with 10 bases between. In germline, CDR1 is SGHTA, CDR2 FQGNSA. DNA for the CDR3: TGTGCCAGCAGCTTAGCGCGGGCCAAACAAGAGACCCAGTACTTC. Amino acids: CASSLARAKQETQYF.

This chain uses TRBV7-2 with TRBJ1-6, with D unresolved. Between the trimmed V and J ends, which lost 3 bases and 6 bases, there was a span of 6 bases. The CDR3 runs 13 residues. Germline V CDR1 and CDR2: SGHTA, FQGNSA. CDR3 bases: TGTGCCAGCAGCTTGAGTTCTAATTCACCCCTCCACTTT. It yields the protein CASSLSSNSPLHF. The entire variable domain, with the rest obtained from reference TRBV7-2 and TRBJ1-6, is as follows: GAGVSQSPSNKVTEKGKDVELRCDPISGHTALYWYRQSLGQGLEFLIYFQGNSAPDKSGLPSDRFSAERTGGSVSTLTIQRTQQEDSAVYLCASSLSSNSPLHFGNGTRLTVT.

This clone was counted once. The chain uses TRBV19 and TRBJ2-3; TRBD1 matches at 8 bases. The V gene end was trimmed by 3 bases and the J gene end by 2 bases; junction bases not matched to a gene: 4. The germline V gene encodes CDR1 LNHDA and CDR2 SQIVND (reference sequence). This CDR3 is built from 15 residues. The CDR3 nucleotides are TGTGCCAGTAGTATCGGACAGGGCCTCACAGATACGCAGTATTTT. Its protein is CASSIGQGLTDTQYF.

This clone was seen a single time. The chain employs TRBV5-5 and TRBJ2-7, with TRBD1 matching 9 bases. The germline V gene has CDR1 SGHKS and CDR2 YYEKEE (reference sequence). Trimming at V came to 3 bases and at J to 4 bases, leaving 5 bases not matched to a gene. The CDR3 runs 14 residues. The chain's CDR3 is CASSSQQGAYEQYF. As DNA, the CDR3 is TGTGCCAGCAGCTCCCAACAGGGGGCATACGAGCAGTACTTC.

The genes are TRBV7-2 and TRBJ2-4, with a tentative D call TRBD1 (6 bases). The CDR3 length is 16 residues. V was shortened by 3 bases and J by 2 bases, with 14 bases between the two germline ends. Germline V gene lookup returns CDR1 SGHTA and CDR2 FQGNSA. The CDR3 here is CASSFRDIGSKNIQYF. CDR3 bases: TGTGCCAGCAGCTTCCGGGACATCGGGTCCAAAAACATTCAGTACTTC.

The V call is TRBV2, the J call TRBJ1-2; 7 nucleotides match TRBD1. J lost 4 bases, V lost 6 bases, and 5 bases had no gene match. From germline, CDR1 is SNHLY and CDR2 FYNNEI. The CDR3 spans 13 residues. DNA of the CDR3: TGTGCCAGCAGGGCAGGGGGAAGCTATGGCTACACCTTC. Its protein product is CASRAGGSYGYTF.

The chain couples TRBV7-2 to TRBJ2-1; 8 bases map to TRBD2. Trimming cost V 2 bases and J 4 bases; bases outside gene matches: 7. This CDR3 is built from 16 residues. Germline CDR1 reads SGHTA; CDR2 reads FQGNSA. Here the CDR3 reads CASSLSVAGGYNEQFF. CDR3 sequence (DNA): TGTGCCAGCAGCTTATCTGTGGCGGGGGGTTACAATGAGCAGTTCTTC.

The chain carries TRBV18 and TRBJ2-6, with a weak D call TRBD1 (5 bases). V lost 5 bases and J lost 1, with 21 bases in between. Germline assignment: CDR1 KGHSH and CDR2 LQKENI. The CDR3 contains 19 residues. The CDR3 DNA is TGTGCCAGCTCAAAGGACCTCACGACAGTTACTTCTGGGGCCAACGTCCTGACTTTC. The encoded protein is CASSKDLTTVTSGANVLTF.

The gene calls are TRBV7-6 and TRBJ1-1; 11 bases match TRBD1. Germline loops: CDR1 SGHVS, CDR2 FNYEAQ. This CDR3 has 14 amino acids. After removal of 5 bases from V and 4 bases from J, the junction contained 3 bases not matched to a gene. The CDR3 reads CASSQDRGLTEAFF. CDR3 nucleotide sequence: TGTGCCAGCAGCCAGGACAGGGGGCTCACTGAAGCTTTCTTT.